This is a list of T cell receptor beta chains from one sample in a study of CD8+CD57+ T cells in acquired aplastic anemia. TCRdb re-analysed the reads in MiXCR, keeping a single row per CDR3 protein. The sample holds about 150,000 distinct CDR3 sequences, about half seen once. The sample consisted of sorted CD4+, CD8+, or CD8+CD57+ T cells (not recorded which) from PBMCs. The receptors derive from a human donor with aplastic anemia. CDR3s include the opening cysteine and the closing phenylalanine or tryptophan. The D gene is left open where the match is weak. Not all rows give a size; the values are once, few, many and, for expanded clones, a class.

j_gene: TRBJ2-3; v_gene: TRBV4-3; d_gene: TRBD1; abundance: few; CDR3aa: CASSQPGQGVYTQYF; CDR3nt: TGCGCCAGCAGCCAACCGGGACAGGGGGTATATACGCAGTATTTT
j_gene: TRBJ2-5; v_gene: TRBV29-1; d_gene: NA; abundance: NA; CDR3aa: CSVDHQETQYF; CDR3nt: TGCAGCGTTGACCACCAAGAGACCCAGTACTTC
j_gene: TRBJ2-7; v_gene: TRBV7-8; d_gene: NA; abundance: NA; CDR3aa: CASSPGDSYEQYF; CDR3nt: TGTGCCAGCAGCCCCGGGGACTCCTACGAGCAGTACTTC
j_gene: TRBJ2-2; v_gene: TRBV9; d_gene: TRBD1; abundance: NA; CDR3aa: CASSDRTGNTGELFF; CDR3nt: TGTGCCAGCAGCGACCGGACAGGGAACACCGGGGAGCTGTTTTTT
j_gene: TRBJ1-1; v_gene: TRBV29-1; d_gene: TRBD1; abundance: NA; CDR3aa: CSGGQRMNTEAFF; CDR3nt: TGCAGCGGGGGACAGAGGATGAACACTGAAGCTTTCTTT
j_gene: TRBJ1-5; v_gene: TRBV7-2; d_gene: NA; abundance: NA; CDR3aa: CASSPFTGRDQPQHF; CDR3nt: TGTGCCAGCTCACCATTTACAGGACGGGATCAGCCCCAGCATTTT
j_gene: TRBJ2-3; v_gene: TRBV10-3; d_gene: TRBD2; abundance: NA; CDR3aa: CATALAGGTDTQYF; CDR3nt: TGTGCCACCGCCCTAGCGGGGGGAACAGATACGCAGTATTTT
j_gene: TRBJ1-1; v_gene: TRBV6-5; d_gene: TRBD1; abundance: NA; CDR3aa: CASSYSWTGTMNTEAFF; CDR3nt: TGTGCCAGCAGTTACTCCTGGACAGGTACTATGAACACTGAAGCTTTCTTT
j_gene: TRBJ2-6; v_gene: TRBV20-1; d_gene: NA; abundance: few; CDR3aa: CSARDRAFWGYSGANVLTF; CDR3nt: TGCAGTGCTAGAGATCGGGCCTTCTGGGGCTACTCTGGGGCCAACGTCCTGACTTTC
j_gene: TRBJ2-2; v_gene: TRBV19; d_gene: NA; abundance: NA; CDR3aa: CASSISRGNTGELFF; CDR3nt: TGTGCCAGTAGTATCTCCAGGGGGAACACCGGGGAGCTGTTTTTT
j_gene: TRBJ2-7; v_gene: TRBV6-2/TRBV6-3; d_gene: TRBD1; abundance: NA; CDR3aa: CASSSPGQGAYEQYF; CDR3nt: TGTGCCAGCAGTTCACCGGGACAGGGGGCCTACGAGCAGTACTTC
j_gene: TRBJ1-2; v_gene: TRBV6-1; d_gene: NA; abundance: many; CDR3aa: CASTRLQGRYGYTF; CDR3nt: TGTGCCAGCACTCGCCTCCAGGGGCGTTATGGCTACACCTTC
j_gene: TRBJ2-3; v_gene: TRBV4-2; d_gene: NA; abundance: NA; CDR3aa: CASSQRFVSDTQYF; CDR3nt: TGTGCCAGCAGCCAAAGATTTGTATCGGATACGCAGTATTTT
j_gene: TRBJ2-3; v_gene: TRBV25-1; d_gene: NA; abundance: NA; CDR3aa: CACSALPTAGRYTDTQYF; CDR3nt: TGTGCCTGCAGTGCCCTACCGACTGCGGGGAGATACACAGATACGCAGTATTTT
j_gene: TRBJ1-3; v_gene: TRBV12-3/TRBV12-4; d_gene: NA; abundance: many; CDR3aa: CASSRESSGNTIYF; CDR3nt: TGTGCCAGCAGCAGAGAGAGCTCTGGAAACACCATATATTTT
j_gene: TRBJ2-3; v_gene: TRBV19; d_gene: NA; abundance: NA; CDR3aa: CASSMSDWGQDTQYF; CDR3nt: TGTGCCAGTAGTATGTCGGACTGGGGCCAAGATACGCAGTATTTT
j_gene: TRBJ1-5; v_gene: TRBV30; d_gene: NA; abundance: few; CDR3aa: CAWSLGGRYQPQHF; CDR3nt: TGTGCCTGGAGTCTAGGCGGACGTTATCAGCCCCAGCATTTT
j_gene: TRBJ2-3; v_gene: TRBV19; d_gene: NA; abundance: NA; CDR3aa: CASNPAGLTDTQYF; CDR3nt: TGTGCCAGTAACCCCGCAGGGTTGACAGATACGCAGTATTTT